This T cell receptor (beta chain) was observed in a study of T cells after posttransplantation cyclophosphamide. Germline CDR1 is SGHTA and CDR2 is FQGTGA. The length of the CDR3 is 16 residues. Trimming removed 1 base from V and 5 bases from J; junction bases left unmatched: 11. Study-level findings and limits: Blood and skin or GI T cell repertoires showed limited TRB overlap.

Measured with immunoSEQ multiplex PCR; TCRdb has only the in-frame clones, and not every one. The sample has 23,000 or so clones; roughly nine tenths are singletons. Treatment was busulfan-fludarabine conditioning, a marrow graft, and cyclophosphamide on days +3 and +4. Notes on this clone: Antigen unknown.

The chain has TRBV7-3 and TRBJ2-7; 7 positions match TRBD1. The starting material was PBMCs, obtained after allogeneic stem cell transplant with posttransplant cyclophosphamide. The receptor was isolated from a female patient aged 30-39 years who received an allogeneic stem cell transplant from an unrelated donor, was CMV-positive, and had no GVHD. Some T cells may have originated in the graft donor. In DNA, the CDR3 is TGTGCCAGCAGCTTAAACGTGGGGGACAGCCTCCACGAGCAGTACTTC. It yields the protein CASSLNVGDSLHEQYF.